The rows below give T cell receptor beta chains drawn from one sample of a study of T cells in localized non-small cell lung cancer. The method was immunoSEQ multiplex PCR; TCRdb's version includes in-frame clones alone and lacks a portion of them. The sample shows approximately 65,000 clones, about four fifths of them seen only once. The sequencing used PBMCs, collected before any cancer treatment. These receptors all stem from a man between 40 and 75 years old with stage II lung adenocarcinoma. Each CDR3 is given with its conserved first and last residue. The order of the fields is CDR3 length, D gene, clone size, V gene, J gene, CDR3 DNA, CDR3 protein. D genes are given only for firm matches. Size tells how often a clone was seen (once, few, many) or the class of an expanded clone, and some rows leave it out.

cdr3_length: 14; d_call: TRBD1; clone_size: NA; v_call: TRBV30; j_call: TRBJ1-5; cdr3_nt: TGTGCCTGGAGTGGGGGGACAGGAGGTCAGCCCCAGCATTTT; cdr3_aa: CAWSGGTGGQPQHF
cdr3_length: 15; d_call: NA; clone_size: NA; v_call: TRBV6-1; j_call: TRBJ2-5; cdr3_nt: TGTGCCAGCAGTGAAATGGTACCGAACCAAGAGACCCAGTACTTC; cdr3_aa: CASSEMVPNQETQYF
cdr3_length: 16; d_call: TRBD1; clone_size: NA; v_call: TRBV30; j_call: TRBJ2-2; cdr3_nt: TGTGCCTGGAGTGTAGGGACAGGGGGGGACACCGGGGAGCTGTTTTTT; cdr3_aa: CAWSVGTGGDTGELFF
cdr3_length: 16; d_call: TRBD2; clone_size: NA; v_call: TRBV5-1; j_call: TRBJ2-5; cdr3_nt: TGCGCCAGCAGCTTGGGGGCCACTAGCGTCCAAGAGACCCAGTACTTC; cdr3_aa: CASSLGATSVQETQYF
cdr3_length: 14; d_call: NA; clone_size: medium-sized; v_call: TRBV14; j_call: TRBJ2-1; cdr3_nt: TGTGCCAGCAGCCCGTCCCGAAGGGACAATGAGCAGTTCTTC; cdr3_aa: CASSPSRRDNEQFF
cdr3_length: 13; d_call: NA; clone_size: NA; v_call: TRBV5-6; j_call: TRBJ2-3; cdr3_nt: TGTGCCAGCAGCGTAGATCTTGAAGATACGCAGTATTTT; cdr3_aa: CASSVDLEDTQYF
cdr3_length: 14; d_call: NA; clone_size: NA; v_call: TRBV5-1; j_call: TRBJ1-1; cdr3_nt: TGCGCCAGCAGCTTGACAGGAATGAACACTGAAGCTTTCTTT; cdr3_aa: CASSLTGMNTEAFF
cdr3_length: 14; d_call: NA; clone_size: NA; v_call: TRBV19; j_call: TRBJ2-6; cdr3_nt: TGTGCCAGTAGTATAGTTTCTGGGGCCAACGTCCTGACTTTC; cdr3_aa: CASSIVSGANVLTF
cdr3_length: 12; d_call: NA; clone_size: NA; v_call: TRBV29-1; j_call: TRBJ2-7; cdr3_nt: TGCAGCGTTAAGGGCCTCTCCTACGAGCAGTACTTC; cdr3_aa: CSVKGLSYEQYF
cdr3_length: 14; d_call: NA; clone_size: once; v_call: TRBV4-1; j_call: TRBJ2-1; cdr3_nt: TGCGCCAGCAGCCAAGACCAGGGGAAGGATGAGCAGTTCTTC; cdr3_aa: CASSQDQGKDEQFF
cdr3_length: 13; d_call: NA; clone_size: NA; v_call: TRBV29-1; j_call: TRBJ2-2; cdr3_nt: TGCAGCGCGGGACTCCCGAACACCGGGGAGCTGTTTTTT; cdr3_aa: CSAGLPNTGELFF
cdr3_length: 15; d_call: NA; clone_size: NA; v_call: TRBV6-6; j_call: TRBJ1-5; cdr3_nt: TGTGCCAGCAACCGGGGGGCCGATAGCAATCAGCCCCAGCATTTT; cdr3_aa: CASNRGADSNQPQHF
cdr3_length: 15; d_call: NA; clone_size: NA; v_call: TRBV14; j_call: TRBJ2-1; cdr3_nt: TGTGCCAGCAGTCTCTCAGGGGCGTCCTACAATGAGCAGTTCTTC; cdr3_aa: CASSLSGASYNEQFF
cdr3_length: 16; d_call: NA; clone_size: NA; v_call: TRBV11-2; j_call: TRBJ2-1; cdr3_nt: TGTGCCAGCAGCTTAGGGTGGCTAGGGATATACAATGAGCAGTTCTTC; cdr3_aa: CASSLGWLGIYNEQFF
cdr3_length: 15; d_call: TRBD2; clone_size: once; v_call: TRBV4-3; j_call: TRBJ2-2; cdr3_nt: TGCGCCAGCAGCCAAGGCGCTAGCGGGACCGGGGAGCTGTTTTTT; cdr3_aa: CASSQGASGTGELFF
cdr3_length: 11; d_call: NA; clone_size: once; v_call: TRBV2; j_call: TRBJ1-2; cdr3_nt: TGTGCCAGCGGTGGGACCTATGGCTACACCTTC; cdr3_aa: CASGGTYGYTF
cdr3_length: 15; d_call: NA; clone_size: NA; v_call: TRBV5-1; j_call: TRBJ1-5; cdr3_nt: TGCGCCAGCAGCTTGGGGGCAGGGGAAGGACAGCCCCAGCATTTT; cdr3_aa: CASSLGAGEGQPQHF
cdr3_length: 15; d_call: NA; clone_size: few; v_call: TRBV4-3; j_call: TRBJ2-7; cdr3_nt: TGCGCCAGCAGCCAAGGCAGGGACTCGGTCTACGAGCAGTACTTC; cdr3_aa: CASSQGRDSVYEQYF